These T cell receptor beta chains were read from a single sample in a study of shared clonotypes between healthy human individuals. The table came from immunoSEQ multiplex PCR; TCRdb's copy has only in-frame clones and leaves some out. The sample yields about 2 million clones, approximately 95% seen once. Source material: naive CD4+ T cells sorted from blood. Receptors were obtained from a man younger than 35 in good health. The CDR3 runs from the conserved cysteine through the conserved F or W. Fields, in order: V gene, J gene, CDR3 protein.

TRBV30	TRBJ1-5	CAWSPTGFSNQPQHF
TRBV30	TRBJ1-2	CAWRGAKGMDSYGYTF
TRBV7-2	TRBJ1-1	CASRRPMNTEAFF
TRBV14	TRBJ1-2	CASSPDLGVFGGYTF
TRBV19	TRBJ2-5	CASNGQGGETQYF
TRBV6-6	TRBJ1-1	CASSPGGITEAFF
TRBV18	TRBJ2-7	CASSAVLAGDRYEQYF
TRBV6-6	TRBJ1-2	CASSRGRDYGYTF
TRBV7-7	TRBJ2-3	CASSRGSLGPDTQYF
TRBV28	TRBJ2-7	CASSLSGPYEQYF
TRBV2	TRBJ2-3	CASSDRVPTSTDTQYF
TRBV2	TRBJ2-2	CATFGQGVTGELFF
TRBV2	TRBJ1-1	CASSEGWNTEAFF
TRBV6-4	TRBJ2-5	CASSDSSNLPYQETQYF
TRBV6-5	TRBJ1-1	CASSSGGMNTEAFF
TRBV30	TRBJ1-5	CAWSLGTGGQPQHF
TRBV29-1	TRBJ2-7	CSVDRQGMGEQYF
TRBV6-1	TRBJ1-6	CAICDRSSYNSPLHF
TRBV19	TRBJ1-1	CASKYAGRMDTEAFF
TRBV30	TRBJ1-1	CAWKQFNTEAFF
TRBV10-3	TRBJ1-1	CAIASFGEKAEAFF
TRBV28	TRBJ2-3	CSSAGGVITDTQYF
TRBV11-2	TRBJ2-5	CASSLAGVGGAETQYF